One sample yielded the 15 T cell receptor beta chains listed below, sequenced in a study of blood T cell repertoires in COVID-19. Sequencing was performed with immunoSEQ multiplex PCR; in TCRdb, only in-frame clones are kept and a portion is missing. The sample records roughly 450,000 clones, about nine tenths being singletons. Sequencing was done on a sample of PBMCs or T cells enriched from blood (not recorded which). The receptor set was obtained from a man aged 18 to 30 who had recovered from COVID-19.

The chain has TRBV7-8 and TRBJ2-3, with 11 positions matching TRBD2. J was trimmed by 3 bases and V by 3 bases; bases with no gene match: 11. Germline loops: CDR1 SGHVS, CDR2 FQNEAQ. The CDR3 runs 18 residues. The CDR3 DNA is TGTGCCAGCAGCTTTAGCTCTAGCGGGGGGTTCGGAACAGATACGCAGTATTTT. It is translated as CASSFSSSGGFGTDTQYF.

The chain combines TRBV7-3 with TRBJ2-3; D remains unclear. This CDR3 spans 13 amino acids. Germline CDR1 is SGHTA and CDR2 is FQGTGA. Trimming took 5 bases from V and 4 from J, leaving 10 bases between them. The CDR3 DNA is TGTGCCAGCAGCACCCTTTTAGCAGATACGCAGTATTTT. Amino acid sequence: CASSTLLADTQYF.

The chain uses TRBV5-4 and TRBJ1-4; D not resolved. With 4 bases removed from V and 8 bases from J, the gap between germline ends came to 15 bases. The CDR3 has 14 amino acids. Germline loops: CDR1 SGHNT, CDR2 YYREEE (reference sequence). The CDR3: CASSTGVSGEKLFF. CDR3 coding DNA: TGTGCCAGCAGCACCGGGGTTTCGGGGGAAAAACTGTTTTTT.

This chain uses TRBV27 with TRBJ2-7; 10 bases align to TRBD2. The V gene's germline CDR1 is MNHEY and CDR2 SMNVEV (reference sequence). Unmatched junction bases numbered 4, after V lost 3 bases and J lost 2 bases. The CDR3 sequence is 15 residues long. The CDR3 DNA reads TGTGCCAGCAGTTTCTCCGGGACTAGCGCCTACGAGCAGTACTTC. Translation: CASSFSGTSAYEQYF.

This chain's CDR3 is CAIRDTSGSLSYNEQFF. CDR3 nucleotide sequence: TGTGCCATCAGGGATACTAGCGGGAGTCTTTCCTACAATGAGCAGTTCTTC. The rearrangement joins TRBV10-3 to TRBJ2-1, with TRBD2 matching 11 bases. V trimming: 6 bases; J trimming: 1 base; junction bases outside the gene matches: 8. Germline CDR1 reads ENHRY; CDR2 reads SYGVKD. This CDR3 region has 17 residues.

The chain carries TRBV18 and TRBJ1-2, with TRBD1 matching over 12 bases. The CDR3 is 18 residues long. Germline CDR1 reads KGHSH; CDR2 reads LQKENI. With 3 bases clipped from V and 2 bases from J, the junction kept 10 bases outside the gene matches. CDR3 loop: CASSPFSGTGGLNYGYTF. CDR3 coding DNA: TGTGCCAGCTCACCGTTTTCCGGGACAGGGGGCCTAAACTATGGCTACACCTTC.

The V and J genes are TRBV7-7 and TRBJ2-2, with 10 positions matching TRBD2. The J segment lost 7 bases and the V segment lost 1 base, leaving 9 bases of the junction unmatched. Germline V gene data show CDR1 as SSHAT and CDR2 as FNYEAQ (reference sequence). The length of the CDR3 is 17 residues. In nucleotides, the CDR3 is TGTGCCAGCAGCTTAGGCCCCAGCGGGAGGGCCGTCGGGGAGCTGTTTTTT. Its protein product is CASSLGPSGRAVGELFF.

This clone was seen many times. CDR3 sequence reads: CSISATTEPLEAFF. For the CDR3, the DNA is TGCAGCATAAGTGCGACGACAGAACCGCTTGAAGCTTTCTTT. The rearrangement links TRBV29-1 to TRBJ1-1; D is possibly TRBD1 (5 bases). The V and J ends lost 8 bases and 7 bases respectively, with 23 bases between them. The CDR3 contains 14 residues. Germline CDR1 is SQVTM and CDR2 is ANQGSEA. Full variable domain (missing parts from reference TRBV29-1 and TRBJ1-1): SAVISQKPSRDICQRGTSLTIQCQVDSQVTMMFWYRQQPGQSLTLIATANQGSEATYESGFVIDKFPISRPNLTFSTLTVSNMSPEDSSIYLCSISATTEPLEAFFGQGTRLTVV.

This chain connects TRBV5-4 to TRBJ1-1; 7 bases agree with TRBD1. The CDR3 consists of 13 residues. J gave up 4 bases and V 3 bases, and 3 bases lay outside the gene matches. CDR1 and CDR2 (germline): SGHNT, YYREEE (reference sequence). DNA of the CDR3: TGTGCCAGCAGCTCACAGGGGATCACTGAAGCTTTCTTT. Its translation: CASSSQGITEAFF. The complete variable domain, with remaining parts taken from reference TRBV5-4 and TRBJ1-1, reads ETGVTQSPTHLIKTRGQQVTLRCSSQSGHNTVSWYQQALGQGPQFIFQYYREEENGRGNFPPRFSGLQFPNYSSELNVNALELDDSALYLCASSSQGITEAFFGQGTRLTVV.

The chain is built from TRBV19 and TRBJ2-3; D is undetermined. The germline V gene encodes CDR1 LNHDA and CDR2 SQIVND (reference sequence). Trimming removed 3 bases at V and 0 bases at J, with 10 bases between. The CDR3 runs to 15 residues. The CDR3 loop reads CASSIAVTSTDTQYF. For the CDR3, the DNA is TGTGCCAGTAGTATTGCAGTGACTAGCACAGATACGCAGTATTTT. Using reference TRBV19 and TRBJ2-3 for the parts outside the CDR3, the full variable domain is DGGITQSPKYLFRKEGQNVTLSCEQNLNHDAMYWYRQDPGQGLRLIYYSQIVNDFQKGDIAEGYSVSREKKESFPLTVTSAQKNPTAFYLCASSIAVTSTDTQYFGPGTRLTVL.

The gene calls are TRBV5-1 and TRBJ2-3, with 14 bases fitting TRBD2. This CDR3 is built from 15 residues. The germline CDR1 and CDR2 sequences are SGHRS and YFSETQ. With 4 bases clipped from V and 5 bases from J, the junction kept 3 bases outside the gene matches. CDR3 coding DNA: TGCGCCAGCAGCGACGGACTAGCGGGGGGAGATACGCAGTATTTT. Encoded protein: CASSDGLAGGDTQYF.

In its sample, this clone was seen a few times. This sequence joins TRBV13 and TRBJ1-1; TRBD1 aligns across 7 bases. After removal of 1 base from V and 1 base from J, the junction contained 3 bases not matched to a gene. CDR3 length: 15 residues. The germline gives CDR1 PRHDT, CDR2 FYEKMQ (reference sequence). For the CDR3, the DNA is TGTGCCAGCAGCTTAGACGCAGGGGGGAACACTGAAGCTTTCTTT. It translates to CASSLDAGGNTEAFF.

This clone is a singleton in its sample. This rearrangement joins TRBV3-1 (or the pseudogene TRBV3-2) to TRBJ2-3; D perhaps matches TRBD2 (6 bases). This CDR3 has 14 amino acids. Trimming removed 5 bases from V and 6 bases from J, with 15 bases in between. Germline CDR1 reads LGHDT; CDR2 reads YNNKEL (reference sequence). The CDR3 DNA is TGTGCCAGCAGCTCCCGGGGGACCGGGGATACGCAGTATTTT. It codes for CASSSRGTGDTQYF.

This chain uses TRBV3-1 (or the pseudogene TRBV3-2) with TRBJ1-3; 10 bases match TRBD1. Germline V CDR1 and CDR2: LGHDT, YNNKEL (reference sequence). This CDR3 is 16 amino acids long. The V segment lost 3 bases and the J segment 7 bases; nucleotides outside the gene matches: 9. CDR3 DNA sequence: TGTGCCAGCAGCCATTGGGGGGACAGGGGTGCGAACACCATATATTTT. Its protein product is CASSHWGDRGANTIYF.

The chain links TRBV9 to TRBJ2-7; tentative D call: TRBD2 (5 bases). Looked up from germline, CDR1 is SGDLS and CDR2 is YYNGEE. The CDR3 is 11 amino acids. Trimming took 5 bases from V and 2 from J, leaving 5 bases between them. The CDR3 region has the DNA TGTGCCAGCAGAGCGGCCTACGAGCAGTACTTC. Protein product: CASRAAYEQYF.